The T cell receptor beta chain described here comes from a study of cytomegalovirus exposure and HLA in healthy donors (TCRdb year 2017). In the study overall: An earlier analysis of several hundred of the donors reported approximately 300 Gb of sequence data and 100 million to 120 million unique TCR beta sequences obtained from 150 million to 200 million T cells. Every repertoire in the discovery cohort had been generated on one and the same sequencing platform. A handful of DR-DQ haplotypes were treated as single units for association and clustering because of strong linkage in the cohort. Roughly 300 gigabases of sequencing data and around 90 million unique TCR sequences made up an early release that covered fewer than 650 HLA-typed donors. The genetic ancestry cluster associated with self-reported Caucasian donors included about 84% of the roughly 380 genotyped donors. To predict cytomegalovirus infection status, the study brought together high-throughput TCR immunosequencing, statistical association of individual TCRs with disease status, and machine learning. In the later analysis, no new phenotypic data were used to find candidate immune exposures; instead, reliance was placed on TCR beta sequences and their occurrence across donors. In addition to the first cohort of 666 subjects, a separate validation cohort of 120 different subjects was used. To decide whether each TCR beta V gene segment behaved as functional or pseudogenic, an earlier analysis of some 580 of the donors relied on high-throughput TCR beta sequencing. In a later genetic analysis, genome-wide SNP genotypes for 398 of the 666 donors were used, and that subset was treated as a discovery cohort. Typing coverage varied by locus: roughly 620-640 donors for A, B, C, DRB1 and DQB1; approximately 500 for DQA1; about 590 for DPA1; roughly 450 for DPB1. Across 398 genotyped donors of the cohort, an average of roughly 230,000 unique TCR beta nucleotide sequences per donor were sequenced, and 15% to 20% of those sequences were non-productive. The T cell repertoires of several hundred subjects were profiled by immunosequencing and related to cytomegalovirus serostatus. Donor age, sex, ethnicity and CMV serostatus were compiled alongside the repertoire data. A later analysis re-analyzed previously published TCR beta repertoires from 660 or so donors and added high-resolution HLA genotyping to study TCR occurrence patterns. The study aimed to test whether signatures of past pathogen exposure could be identified by cataloging public T cell receptors. HLA typing covered class I and class II loci at four-digit resolution.

The germline V gene encodes CDR1 SGHDN and CDR2 FVKESK. Including cysteine and phenylalanine, the CDR3 has 13 amino acids. Left in the record is the CDR3 DNA by itself, 39 bases read in frame from the first base. V is pared back by 1 base and J by 4 bases, with 5 bases lying between the germline termini. Receptor libraries were prepared by the immunoSEQ multiplex PCR assay. A mixture of 60 forward primers for TCR Vbeta segments and 13 reverse primers for TCR Jbeta segments was used in the multiplex PCR. The CDR3 region of rearranged TCR beta genes was amplified from genomic DNA by a multiplex PCR assay. Amplified TCR beta libraries were sequenced as 87-base-pair reads on the Illumina HiSeq System. The paper's processing steps were these. In a later analysis, around 80 million unique TCR beta chains were counted across the 690 or so repertoires, and around 10 million of these chains were shared by at least two donors. Raw reads were error-corrected and collapsed into unique sequences with a nearest-neighbor algorithm that merged closely related sequences to remove PCR and sequencing errors. CDR3 sequences were aligned to IMGT reference sequences to assign V, D and J gene segments. For a sequence to be retained, a match of at least six nucleotides to both a V gene segment and a J gene segment was required. A rearrangement counted as productive if the CDR3 had no stop codons and remained in frame with V and J, and every other rearrangement counted as non-productive. CDR3 was defined according to IMGT convention as the region running from the second conserved V-encoded cysteine to the conserved J-encoded phenylalanine. The earlier analysis of about 640 of the donors excluded any sequence lacking an unambiguous match to a single V gene segment. An earlier analysis of approximately 590 of the donors called V segments functional above 56.7% productive rearrangements and segregating when the between-donor standard deviation exceeded 5%. To diagnose cytomegalovirus status from the catalog of TCR beta chain sequences, a statistical classification framework was built. A later analysis assigned V and J genes by comparing TCR nucleotide sequences with IMGT/GENE-DB human TR gene sequences. Using the TCRdist pipeline, a later analysis assigned CDR3 sequences along with most-parsimonious VDJ recombination scenarios. In a later analysis, each TCR beta chain was defined by its CDR3 amino acid sequence together with its V-gene family, and reads lacking a unique V-gene family were excluded. As a way to deal with suspected cross-contamination and a sequencing artifact, a later analysis dropped 450 to 600 nucleotide sequences that were highly shared and had low generation probability. A later analysis calculated a clonal expansion index for each public chain from normalized within-repertoire ranks of inferred template counts. In a later analysis, generation probabilities were computed using a VDJ recombination model fitted to out-of-frame rearrangements, and the results were checked against IGoR. A later analysis scored TCR-TCR, TCR-HLA and TCR-CMV co-occurrence with hypergeometric tests, applying a repertoire-size bias correction to TCR pairs. A later analysis estimated false discovery rates by permuting HLA or CMV assignments 20 times. A later analysis grouped co-occurring TCRs with DBSCAN, adding TCRdist sequence similarity when clustering within HLA-allele-positive subsets. Co-occurrence clustering excluded repertoires with fewer than 30,000 or more than 120,000 public chains, plus five with anomalous nucleotide sharing. TCRdb carries this immuneACCESS record with in-frame sequences only. Its versions omit some clonotypes, under half of them owing to an unresolved V gene in the studies checked, with the rest unexplained. V, J and clone size derive from that table, while D and trimming were established from the DNA sequence. This sample has approximately 210,000 clones in its table, and roughly 80% of those were observed once. The ten largest clones capture approximately 0.39% of the sample.

The cohort was made up of 500 to 800 healthy bone marrow donors. At the time of sampling, every cohort member was nominally healthy, though immune exposures that went unrecorded were likely present. The donor was CMV seropositive and was included in the group of 250 to 350 seropositive cohort members. A peripheral blood sample was provided by each donor, and peripheral blood mononuclear cells were used for TCR beta sequencing. The Qiagen DNeasy Blood Extraction Kit was used to extract genomic DNA from the blood cell samples. General study outcomes and caveats: In an earlier analysis of some 640 of the donors, most TCR beta V segments were observed in productive rearrangements about 90% or about 30% of the time, broadly matching IMGT annotations. Most CMV-associated TCR beta chains appeared to be HLA-restricted in a later analysis, and the HLA associations seemed to be driven largely by CMV exposure. According to a later genetic analysis, donors in an Asian-associated ancestry cluster had fewer N-insertions in productive TCRs than the approximately 700-donor mean. Only TCR beta chains were sequenced in this cohort, and the absence of alpha or paired-chain data limited detectable features. Sequencing depth was assumed to be roughly uniform across donors in the presence/absence analyses, though that assumption may not hold. Several of the top co-occurrence clusters appeared to be linked to parvovirus B19, influenza, CMV and Epstein-Barr virus, according to a later analysis. HLA typing was unavailable for some donors at each locus, so association tests used only the typed subset. The authors suggested that the approach could potentially be generalized to other disease states and immunological phenotypes. Correlated functional status among segregating V segments might reflect linkage disequilibrium, but an unknown experimental factor could not be ruled out. In a later analysis, the rate of TCR association differed among HLA loci, with DRB1 alleles having the most associated TCRs and HLA-C alleles having the fewest. A total of fewer than 200 TCR beta chains were listed by the study as associated with cytomegalovirus. Strong co-occurrence of HLA alleles, especially DR and DQ, made assigning TCR associations to individual alleles difficult. The classifier was reported to diagnose cytomegalovirus status with high specificity and sensitivity in both the original and validation cohorts. While some public TCRs were present in many individuals, most TCR sequences turned up only very rarely across donors. Because counts were too low, about 18 rarely observed V segments, including chromosome 9 orphons, were excluded from the earlier analysis of 587 of the donors. A further reported finding was that TCR beta sequences accurately predicted the HLA-A and HLA-B alleles for most subjects in the first cohort. V-gene and J-gene trimming of TCR beta chains was associated with a missense DCLRE1C variant in a later genetic analysis, and the association was replicated in an independent cohort. Because the 87-base-pair reads could not distinguish some IMGT-functional V segments, including TRBV6-2 and TRBV6-3, those segments were excluded. A few of the identified cytomegalovirus-associated TCR beta chains were confirmed in vitro to be specific for cytomegalovirus antigens. CMV serostatus was the only immune exposure information available for the cohort. In a later analysis, HLA-associated TCR beta chains were found to be more clonally expanded and to have lower generation probabilities than equally common non-associated chains. A cluster of highly shared sequence variants was judged likely to be a technical artifact of the sequencing pipeline. A later analysis associated about 16,000 TCR beta sequences with specific HLA alleles at a false discovery rate of 0.05.

As to this clone: It lacks a known antigen. One base away there is no much larger clone; base qualities are not given.

The sequencing sample was made of PBMCs. The sequence was collected from a male donor in good health and CMV-seropositive. This sequence uses TRBV14 and TRBJ1-5; no D gene is confidently identified. The CDR3: CASSQATNQPQHF. The sequenced DNA is TGTGCCAGCAGCCAAGCGACAAATCAGCCCCAGCATTTT.